Below are 9 T cell receptor beta chains sequenced from a single sample in a study of PD-1 blockade in classical Hodgkin lymphoma. The time point is: cycle 4 day 1 (C4D1), after more than five weeks of nivolumab. Each patient relapsed following autologous stem cell transplantation, and prior brentuximab vedotin exposure differed. Purified CD4+ T cells were obtained from thawed PBMCs through magnetic negative selection. Clones were read by immunoSEQ multiplex PCR, and TCRdb kept only the in-frame ones, dropping some. The sample lists tens of thousands of clones, about 86% occurring once. Specimen: CD4+ T cells from blood, collected before the fourth cycle of nivolumab. The origin of the receptors is a human donor with classical Hodgkin lymphoma.

Notes on this clone: Mismatch with germline at one junction end may stem from a read error. V and J are TRBV6-1 and TRBJ1-4; TRBD1 matches 10 bases. Germline V gives CDR1 MNHNS, CDR2 SASEGT. The CDR3 is 15 amino acids. CDR3 sequence: CASREGTGANEKLFF. The DNA of the CDR3 is TGTGCCAGCAGAGAAGGGACAGGGGCTAATGAAAAACTGTTTTTT.

This chain links TRBV6-5 with TRBJ1-2, with 10 bases lining up with TRBD1. The germline V gene has CDR1 MNHEY and CDR2 SVGAGI. The CDR3 contains 15 residues. J was trimmed by 8 bases and V by 0 bases; bases with no gene match: 6. The CDR3, as DNA: TGTGCCAGCAGTTACTCGAAGGGACAGGGGCACGGCTACACCTTC. This translates into CASSYSKGQGHGYTF.

The V gene is TRBV11-2, the J gene TRBJ1-1; D may be TRBD1 (5 bases). CDR3 size: 17 residues. Trimming removed 8 bases at V and 3 bases at J, with 25 bases between. Germline V gene lookup returns CDR1 SGHAT and CDR2 FQNNGV. CDR3: CASRDPLWDLLHTEAFF. CDR3 bases: TGTGCCAGCCGCGATCCGTTATGGGACCTATTGCACACTGAAGCTTTCTTT. The whole variable domain, remainder taken from reference TRBV11-2 and TRBJ1-1, is EAGVAQSPRYKIIEKRQSVAFWCNPISGHATLYWYQQILGQGPKLLIQFQNNGVVDDSQLPKDRFSAERLKGVDSTLKIQPAKLEDSAVYLCASRDPLWDLLHTEAFFGQGTRLTVV.

This chain joins TRBV5-5 and TRBJ1-4; no reliable D call. V was clipped by 1 base and J by 8 bases, with 6 bases between them. CDR3 length: 12 residues. Germline loops: CDR1 SGHKS, CDR2 YYEKEE (reference sequence). The CDR3 DNA reads as TGTGCCAGCAGCTTGTCAAGGGAAAAACTGTTTTTT. Translated, it gives CASSLSREKLFF.

This clone has only a few counts. The chain has TRBV4-2 and TRBJ1-2, with a tentative D call TRBD1 (5 bases). The CDR3 covers 16 residues. CDR1 LGHNA and CDR2 YNFKEQ come from the germline V gene. Trimming cost V 0 bases and J 0 bases, with 11 bases left between them. The CDR3 protein is CASSQERGDANYGYTF. The CDR3 DNA is TGTGCCAGCAGCCAAGAACGGGGGGACGCTAACTATGGCTACACCTTC.

The chain uses TRBV6-5 and TRBJ1-2; 7 bases are shared with TRBD1. With 5 bases clipped from V and 4 bases from J, the junction kept 10 bases outside the gene matches. This CDR3 region has 15 residues. Germline CDR1 MNHEY, CDR2 SVGAGI. The CDR3 nucleotides are TGTGCCAGCAGTCTAACAGTAACAGGGGTCTATGGCTACACCTTC. This sequence encodes CASSLTVTGVYGYTF.

The CDR3 DNA is TGTGCCAGCAGCTCTAACCCTGGGAGGGCCCAGTACTTC. Its translation: CASSSNPGRAQYF. The chain employs TRBV7-2 and TRBJ2-5; 7 positions match TRBD2. The CDR3 sequence is 13 residues long. With 4 bases clipped from V and 9 bases from J, the junction kept 8 bases outside the gene matches. Germline V gene sequence: CDR1 SGHTA, CDR2 FQGNSA.

The chain links TRBV6-6 to TRBJ1-2; maybe TRBD1 (5 bases). V was trimmed by 6 bases and J by 10 bases, leaving 15 bases between them. The CDR3 sequence is 12 residues long. Germline V gene data show CDR1 as MNHNY and CDR2 as SVGAGI (reference sequence). The CDR3 loop is CASRMRGAVYTF. The CDR3 coding sequence is TGTGCCAGCAGAATGCGCGGGGCAGTCTACACCTTC.

V gene TRBV11-2 combines with J gene TRBJ1-1, with D unresolved. The germline V gene has CDR1 SGHAT and CDR2 FQNNGV. The germline V and J ends were trimmed by 1 base and 4 bases, with 7 bases remaining between them. The CDR3 has 13 residues. CDR3 residues: CASSLGRGTEAFF. In nucleotides, the CDR3 is TGTGCCAGCAGCTTAGGTCGGGGCACTGAAGCTTTCTTT.